This T cell receptor beta chain is drawn from a study of T cell responses to AZD1222 COVID-19 vaccine (dated by TCRdb to the early 2020s). For the wider study: AZD1222 recipients given second doses at about 4 weeks or at about 12 weeks were pooled, since spike-specific TCR depth and breadth were not found to differ between the two schedules. A total of over 230 trial participants underwent TCR sequencing, of whom approximately 210 received two doses of AZD1222 and around 25 received two doses of the MenACWY control vaccine. Trial participants were enrolled into age subgroups of 18-55, 56-69 and 70-plus years, which contained roughly 140, 27 and 60 TCR-sequenced participants, respectively.

Broad study findings and their caveats: Nearly half of unique spike-specific TCRs reportedly recognized epitopes outside regions mutated in the B.1.351 and B.1.1.7 variants. Spike-specific TCR breadth and depth rose significantly after two AZD1222 doses compared with day 0 and with MenACWY recipients. Participants were mostly white British, with more females than males. The authors suggested clonal diversity may have been underestimated. The 56-69-year group was small, and its depth increase did not reach significance, likely because of low power. Because no day 14 peak-response samples were available, repertoires were characterized only after the peak T cell response. Conclusions about previously exposed vaccinees are limited, since just five to seven AZD1222 recipients were seropositive for SARS-CoV-2 at baseline. The vaccine-associated CD4 TCRs covered the entire spike protein, and the dominant responses fell in regions 160-218 and 743-854.

The intended sense of this specimen's time point label: baseline before first vaccination. Vaccinee samples were obtained from the UK trials COV001 and COV002, which included a single-blind randomized controlled phase 2/3 trial of AZD1222 (ChAdOx1 nCoV-19) in healthy adults. For TCRbeta chain sequencing, PBMC samples from trial participants were taken at day 0 and at day 28 after the second dose. Points on this clone: Its antigen has not been determined. Qualities for individual bases were not recorded, and no much larger clone is one base off.

The CDR3 regions of human TCRbeta chains were subjected to immunosequencing. In the original analysis: TCRs in the repertoires were compared against a reference library of SARS-CoV-2-specific TCRs that had been generated with the MIRA antigen-specificity platform. Breadth was defined as the fraction of unique TCRs that were SARS-CoV-2-associated. Depth was defined as the fraction of total T cells that were SARS-CoV-2-associated. Using the MIRA data, each spike-specific TCR was assigned both to the spike region to which the TCR was reactive and to a CD4 or CD8 class. Log10-transformed breadth and depth values were compared by one-way ANOVA with Sidak's multiple comparisons tests. What TCRdb holds here is the immuneACCESS table cut down to in-frame rearrangements. Part of the clones is not present; checked against another copy, under half of the missing clones reflect an unresolved V gene, and the others are unexplained. Clone size and V and J calls were adopted from that table, with D and trimming inferred from the DNA. This sample holds 130,000 to 150,000 clones; approximately 90% were observed only once. The top ten hold roughly 2.8% of the sample.

The sequence was collected from an adult in good health. The sequencing here drew on peripheral blood, taken on day 0 of AZD1222 vaccination.

The CDR3 reads as follows: CASSQRDSYTDTQYF. The DNA reads TGCGCCAGCAGCCAACGGGACAGCTACACAGATACGCAGTATTTT. The V and J segments used are TRBV4-1 and TRBJ2-3, with TRBD1 matching 7 junction bases. The CDR3 holds 15 amino acids from the cysteine to the phenylalanine. Just the 45-base CDR3 DNA is kept, in frame starting at base 1. CDR1 and CDR2 were assigned from the germline V gene as MGHRA and YSYEKL. Trimming leaves V shorter by 2 bases and J shorter by 2 bases, with the junction holding 4 bases beyond the gene matches.